This entry lists 6 T cell receptor beta chains sequenced from one sample in a study of T cells in narcolepsy. TCRdb keeps only in-frame clones here, not all; method: immunoSEQ multiplex PCR. The table records under 20,000 clones, 70% to 90% of them present only once. Sequenced input: memory (CD45RA-) CD4+ T cells from blood. The receptors shown here come from a human donor in good health.

Details on this clone: At one of its ends the junction is not consistent with the germline gene, which may arise from a read error. This chain uses TRBV10-1 with TRBJ1-1; 7 nucleotides match TRBD1. The germline gives CDR1 WNHNN, CDR2 SYGVQD (reference sequence). The CDR3 runs 13 residues. This chain's CDR3 is CACRDSLNTEAFF. In DNA, the CDR3 is TGCGCCTGCAGGGACAGTTTGAACACTGAAGCTTTCTTT.

The rearrangement links TRBV6-1 to TRBJ1-3, with no clear D. The V gene's germline CDR1 is MNHNS and CDR2 SASEGT. The CDR3 totals 15 residues. The V gene lost 7 bases and the J gene lost 0 bases, with 13 bases spanning the gap. The DNA of the CDR3 is TGTGCCAGCACCGTTTTGGTAGACTCTGGAAACACCATATATTTT. Translation: CASTVLVDSGNTIYF.

The genes are TRBV5-1 and TRBJ2-7; 7 nucleotides agree with TRBD1. Trimming removed 0 bases from V and 2 bases from J; junction bases left unmatched: 5. The CDR3 has 15 residues. CDR1 SGHRS and CDR2 YFSETQ come from the germline V gene. The CDR3, as DNA: TGCGCCAGCAGCTTGGGACAGGGAGTTACCTACGAGCAGTACTTC. Encoded protein: CASSLGQGVTYEQYF.

This chain links TRBV30 with TRBJ2-7; D might be TRBD1 (6 bases). Per the germline V gene, CDR1 is GTSNPN and CDR2 is SVGIG (reference sequence). V was cut by 2 bases and J by 4 bases, with 15 bases left in between. The CDR3 is 14 residues long. The CDR3 nucleotides read TGTGCCTGGAGTAGCGGACAGTTACGGTACGAGCAGTACTTC. It encodes CAWSSGQLRYEQYF. Supplemented by reference TRBV30 and TRBJ2-7, the full variable domain reads SQTIHQWPATLVQPVGSPLSLECTVEGTSNPNLYWYRQAAGRGLQLLFYSVGIGQISSEVPQNLSASRPQDRQFILSSKKLLLSDSGFYLCAWSSGQLRYEQYFGPGTRLTVT.

The gene calls are TRBV20-1 and TRBJ1-1; D ambiguous. The ends were cut back, 3 bases at V and 6 bases at J, with 5 bases in the middle. The CDR3 sequence is 10 residues long. Germline-derived CDR1 and CDR2 are DFQATT and SNEGSKA (reference sequence). CDR3 sequence reads: CSASFAEAFF. The DNA of the CDR3 is TGCAGTGCTAGCTTTGCTGAAGCTTTCTTT.

V usage is TRBV25-1 and J usage is TRBJ2-7; D assignment may be TRBD1 or TRBD2 (5 bases each). Germline CDR1 and CDR2: MGHDK and SYGVNS. V lost 3 bases to trimming and J lost 0 bases, with 12 bases between them. The CDR3 is 15 amino acids. The CDR3 nucleotides are TGTGCCAGCAGTGATCCGGGACGGAACTCCTACGAGCAGTACTTC. It codes for CASSDPGRNSYEQYF.